These 9 T cell receptor beta chains came from one sample sequenced in a study of blood T cells in healthy people across ages. Through a sample-barcoded 5' primer and a J-beta primer mix, a second PCR was run for roughly 6 to 12 cycles. TCRdb reprocessed the 5' RACE reads with MiXCR, giving one entry per CDR3 protein. The sample records 800,000 to 950,000 distinct CDR3 sequences, roughly 34% being singletons. Sequencing used blood. All receptors come from a man between 18 and 35 years old in good health.

This clonotype occurred many times. As DNA, the CDR3 is TGCGCCAGCAGCCAAGAGTGGACTAGCGGGGCTCATGAGCAGTTCTTC. As protein: CASSQEWTSGAHEQFF. The chain recombines TRBV4-1 with TRBJ2-1; 12 bases are a match to TRBD2. V lost 0 bases, J lost 8 bases, and 5 bases stayed unmatched. The CDR3 runs to 16 residues. Germline CDR1 is MGHRA and CDR2 is YSYEKL.

This clonotype has a handful of counts. The chain employs TRBV5-1 and TRBJ1-2; D gene ambiguous. Per germline, CDR1 SGHRS and CDR2 YFSETQ. The V end lost 0 bases, the J end lost 2 bases, and 11 bases lay between the germline ends. The CDR3 consists of 15 residues. Written as DNA, the CDR3 is TGCGCCAGCAGCTTGGGAGTGATTGGGAACTATGGCTACACCTTC. Translated: CASSLGVIGNYGYTF.

The chain is built from TRBV7-9 and TRBJ2-1; weak D call: TRBD2 (6 bases). V was pared by 8 bases and J by 7 bases, with 15 bases between. Germline lookup yields CDR1 SEHNR and CDR2 FQNEAQ (reference sequence). CDR3 size: 13 residues. The CDR3 sequence is CASDSLGGNEQFF. CDR3 nucleotides: TGTGCCAGCGACTCCCTCGGAGGGAATGAGCAGTTCTTC.

V gene TRBV5-1 combines with J gene TRBJ2-1; D call uncertain. This CDR3 spans 14 amino acids. V was cut by 0 bases and J by 6 bases, with 10 bases left in between. Germline V CDR1 and CDR2: SGHRS, YFSETQ. For the CDR3, the DNA is TGCGCCAGCAGCTTGGAGCAGGTCTTCAATGAGCAGTTCTTC. Translated, it gives CASSLEQVFNEQFF.

This clonotype turned up a few times. The rearrangement uses TRBV10-3 and TRBJ1-1, with TRBD1 as a possible D gene (6 bases). The V end lost 3 bases, the J end lost 6 bases, and 14 bases lay between the germline ends. The length of the CDR3 is 14 residues. Looked up from germline, CDR1 is ENHRY and CDR2 is SYGVKD. CDR3 residues: CAISEGGGRAEAFF. The CDR3 DNA reads TGTGCCATCAGTGAAGGGGGGGGGCGGGCTGAAGCTTTCTTT.

This clonotype has a count of ten or more. CDR3 protein: CASSSLLAEETQYF. CDR3 DNA: TGTGCCAGCAGCTCTCTACTAGCGGAAGAGACCCAGTACTTC. V gene TRBV7-2 combines with J gene TRBJ2-5; TRBD2 agrees at 8 bases. The CDR3 runs to 14 residues. V lost 4 bases, J lost 3 bases, and 4 bases stayed unmatched. Germline V gives CDR1 SGHTA, CDR2 FQGNSA.

This clonotype came up many times. V gene TRBV2 combines with J gene TRBJ2-5, with a tentative D call TRBD2 (5 bases). CDR1 and CDR2 (germline): SNHLY, FYNNEI. Trimming pared 4 bases from V and 1 base from J, leaving 10 bases between. This CDR3 contains 14 residues. The CDR3 protein is CASSVGRVQETQYF. In DNA form, the CDR3 reads TGTGCCAGCAGTGTCGGGCGGGTCCAAGAGACCCAGTACTTC.

This clonotype was counted only a few times. The junction and the germline gene differ at one end; a read error may be behind it. This chain uses TRBV5-1 with TRBJ2-3; 9 nucleotides match TRBD2. Germline V gene sequence: CDR1 SGHRS, CDR2 YFSETQ. The CDR3 is made up of 14 amino acids. CDR3 nucleotides: TGCGCCAGCAGCTTTAGCGGGAGCAGAGATACGCAGTATTTT. It codes for CASSFSGSRDTQYF.

This clonotype has more than one count but fewer than ten. This chain joins TRBV20-1 and TRBJ2-5, with TRBD2 identical over 9 bases. V lost 6 bases to trimming and J lost 0 bases; unmatched junction nucleotides: 8. Germline V gives CDR1 DFQATT, CDR2 SNEGSKA (reference sequence). The CDR3 is made up of 15 amino acids. This chain's CDR3 is CSAFPSGDDQETQYF. In nucleotides, the CDR3 is TGCAGTGCCTTCCCTAGCGGGGACGACCAAGAGACCCAGTACTTC.